This TCR beta chain originates from a study of PD-1 blockade in classical Hodgkin lymphoma. Study overall: The patients were dosed with nivolumab 3 mg/kg, infused intravenously every 2 weeks.

The data were produced by immunoSEQ multiplex PCR, yet TCRdb's version contains in-frame clones alone and is incomplete. The data contain around 58,000 clones, more than 90% of them singletons. Relapse after autologous stem cell transplantation occurred in every patient, and brentuximab vedotin exposure varied. Sequences were derived from peripheral blood mononuclear cells (PBMCs), sampled at baseline. This clonotype originated in a human donor with classical Hodgkin lymphoma.

CDR3 DNA sequence: TGTGCTAGTGGTACCTCTGACCCCTCGAGCTCCTACAATGAGCAGTTCTTC. It translates to CASGTSDPSSSYNEQFF. The rearrangement joins TRBV12-5 to TRBJ2-1; no firm D call. V gave up 5 bases and J gave up 0 bases, with 17 bases separating them. From germline, CDR1 is LGHNT and CDR2 FRNRAP. The CDR3 is made up of 17 amino acids.